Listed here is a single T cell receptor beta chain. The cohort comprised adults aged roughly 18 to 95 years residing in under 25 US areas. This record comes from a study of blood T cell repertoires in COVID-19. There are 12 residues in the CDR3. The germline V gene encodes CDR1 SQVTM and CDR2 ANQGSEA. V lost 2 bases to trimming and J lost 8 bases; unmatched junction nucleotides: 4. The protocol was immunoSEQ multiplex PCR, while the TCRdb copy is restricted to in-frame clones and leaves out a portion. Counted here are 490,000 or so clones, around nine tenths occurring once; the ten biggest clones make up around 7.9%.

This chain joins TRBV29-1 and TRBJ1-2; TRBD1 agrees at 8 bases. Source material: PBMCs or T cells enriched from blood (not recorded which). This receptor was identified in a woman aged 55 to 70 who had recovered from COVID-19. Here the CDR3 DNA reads TGCAGCGTTGAATACGGGACAGGCGGCTACACCTTC. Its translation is CSVEYGTGGYTF.